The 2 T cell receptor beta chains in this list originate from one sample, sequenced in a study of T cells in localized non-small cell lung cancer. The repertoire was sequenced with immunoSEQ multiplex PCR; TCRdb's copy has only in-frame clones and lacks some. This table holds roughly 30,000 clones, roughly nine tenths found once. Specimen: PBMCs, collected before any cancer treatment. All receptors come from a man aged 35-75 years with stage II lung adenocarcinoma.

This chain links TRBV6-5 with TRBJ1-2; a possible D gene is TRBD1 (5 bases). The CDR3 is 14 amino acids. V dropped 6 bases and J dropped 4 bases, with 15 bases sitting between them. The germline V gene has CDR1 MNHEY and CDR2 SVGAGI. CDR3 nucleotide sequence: TGTGCCAGCAGCTTTGCCCAGGGAGGCTATGGCTACACCTTC. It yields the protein CASSFAQGGYGYTF.

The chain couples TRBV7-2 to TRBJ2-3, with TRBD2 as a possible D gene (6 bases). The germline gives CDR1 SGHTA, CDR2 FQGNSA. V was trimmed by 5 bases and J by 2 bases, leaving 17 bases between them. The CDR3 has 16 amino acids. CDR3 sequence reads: CASSPRRGPNTDTQYF. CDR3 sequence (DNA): TGTGCCAGCAGCCCCCGGAGGGGCCCTAACACAGATACGCAGTATTTT.